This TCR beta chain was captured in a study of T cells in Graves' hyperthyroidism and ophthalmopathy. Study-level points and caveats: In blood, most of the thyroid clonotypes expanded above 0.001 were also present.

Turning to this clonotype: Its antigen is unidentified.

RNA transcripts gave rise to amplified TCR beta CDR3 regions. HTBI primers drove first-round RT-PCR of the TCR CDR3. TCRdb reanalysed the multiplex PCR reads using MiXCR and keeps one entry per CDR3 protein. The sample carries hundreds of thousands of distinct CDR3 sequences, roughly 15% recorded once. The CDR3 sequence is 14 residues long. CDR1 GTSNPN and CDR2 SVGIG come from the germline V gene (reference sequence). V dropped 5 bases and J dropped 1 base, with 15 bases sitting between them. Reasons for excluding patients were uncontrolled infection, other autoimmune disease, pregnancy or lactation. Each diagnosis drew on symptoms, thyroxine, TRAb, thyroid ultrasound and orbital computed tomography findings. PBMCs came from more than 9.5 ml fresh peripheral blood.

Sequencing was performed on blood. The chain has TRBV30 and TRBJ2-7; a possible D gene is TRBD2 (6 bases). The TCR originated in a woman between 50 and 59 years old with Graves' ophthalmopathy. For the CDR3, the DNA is TGTGCCTGGGCCCGAGGAGGGGTTTCCTACGAGCAGTACTTC. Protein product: CAWARGGVSYEQYF.